The 22 T cell receptor beta chains in this list originate from one sample, sequenced in a study of neurological immune-mediated disorders. Via MiXCR, TCRdb re-called the 5' RACE reads, giving one row per CDR3 protein. The sample records 55,000 to 75,000 distinct CDR3 sequences, over 5% being singletons. The sequenced material came from PBMCs. These receptors were taken from a human donor with multiple sclerosis. The donor label of this sample is uncertain.

This clonotype has only a few counts. The rearrangement uses TRBV20-1 and TRBJ2-5, with 7 bases fitting TRBD1. Trimming took 1 base from V and 5 from J; bases not matched to a gene: 4. The CDR3 covers 13 residues. The germline gives CDR1 DFQATT, CDR2 SNEGSKA (reference sequence). Written as DNA, the CDR3 is TGCAGTGCTAGAGCCCCGGACAGGGAGACCCAGTACTTC. Protein sequence: CSARAPDRETQYF.

This clonotype appeared many times. J is TRBJ2-2 and V is TRBV7-9; D gene uncertain. The CDR3 spans 13 residues. Germline-derived CDR1 and CDR2 are SEHNR and FQNEAQ (reference sequence). V was clipped by 3 bases and J by 7 bases, with 9 bases between them. Here the CDR3 reads CASSFTTGGELFF. CDR3 coding DNA: TGTGCCAGCAGCTTCACGACGGGCGGGGAGCTGTTTTTT.

This clonotype was picked up many times. The gene calls are TRBV7-3 and TRBJ2-1; 12 bases match TRBD2. CDR3 length equals 16 residues. The V segment lost 5 bases and the J segment 7 bases; nucleotides outside the gene matches: 9. The germline gives CDR1 SGHTA, CDR2 FQGTGA. CDR3 nucleotides: TGTGCCAGCAGCATTCTAGCGGGGGGGCCTAGTAATGAGCAGTTCTTC. Translation gives CASSILAGGPSNEQFF. Full variable domain (missing parts from reference TRBV7-3 and TRBJ2-1): GAGVSQTPSNKVTEKGKYVELRCDPISGHTALYWYRQSLGQGPEFLIYFQGTGAADDSGLPNDRFFAVRPEGSVSTLKIQRTERGDSAVYLCASSILAGGPSNEQFFGPGTRLTVL.

There are many counts of this clonotype. The CDR3 loop is CASSLGTSGRYEQYF. CDR3 sequence (DNA): TGTGCCAGCAGTCTGGGGACTAGCGGCCGGTACGAGCAGTACTTC. The rearrangement uses TRBV6-2 or TRBV6-3 and TRBJ2-7; 11 bases align to TRBD2. This CDR3 is built from 15 residues. V gave up 5 bases and J gave up 4 bases; unmatched junction bases: 7. Germline lookup yields CDR1 MNHEY and CDR2 SVGEGT.

This clonotype came up many times. The chain joins TRBV7-9 to TRBJ1-1, with D uncertain. This CDR3 region has 15 residues. The ends were cut back, 0 bases at V and 0 bases at J, with 8 bases in the middle. Germline V gene sequence: CDR1 SEHNR, CDR2 FQNEAQ (reference sequence). The CDR3 here is CASSLAGYMNTEAFF. In nucleotides, the CDR3 is TGTGCCAGCAGCTTAGCGGGCTACATGAACACTGAAGCTTTCTTT. The whole variable domain, filled in from reference TRBV7-9 and TRBJ1-1, reads DTGVSQNPRHKITKRGQNVTFRCDPISEHNRLYWYRQTLGQGPEFLTYFQNEAQLEKSRLLSDRFSAERPKGSFSTLEIQRTEQGDSAMYLCASSLAGYMNTEAFFGQGTRLTVV.

This clonotype was found many times. The V and J genes are TRBV9 and TRBJ2-3; D not resolved. Trimming removed 0 bases at V and 5 bases at J, with 4 bases between. The germline CDR1 and CDR2 sequences are SGDLS and YYNGEE. The CDR3 is 12 residues long. In nucleotides, the CDR3 is TGTGCCAGCAGCGTAGATCGAGATACGCAGTATTTT. This codes for CASSVDRDTQYF.

This clonotype was detected a few times. The V gene is TRBV3-1, the J gene TRBJ2-7; 7 bases are a match to TRBD2. Germline CDR1 reads LGHDT; CDR2 reads YNNKEL (reference sequence). The V gene end was trimmed by 0 bases and the J gene end by 5 bases; junction bases not matched to a gene: 1. The CDR3 consists of 13 residues. CDR3 loop: CASSQDGGNEQYF. The CDR3, as DNA: TGTGCCAGCAGCCAAGACGGGGGGAACGAGCAGTACTTC.

This clonotype was counted many times. This sequence joins TRBV20-1 and TRBJ1-2, with 8 bases that match TRBD1. The length of the CDR3 is 19 residues. V was clipped by 0 bases and J by 1 base; unmatched bases: 16. CDR1 DFQATT and CDR2 SNEGSKA come from the germline V gene (reference sequence). The CDR3 DNA reads as TGCAGTGCTAGAGATCAGGTTCGGAGAAGGACAGGGAATAACTATGGCTACACCTTC. Translating gives CSARDQVRRRTGNNYGYTF.

This clonotype was picked up many times. V usage is TRBV7-9 and J usage is TRBJ1-2, with D tentatively TRBD1 (5 bases). This CDR3 is built from 16 residues. Between the trimmed V and J ends, which lost 0 bases and 0 bases, there was a span of 11 bases. The germline V gene has CDR1 SEHNR and CDR2 FQNEAQ (reference sequence). CDR3 amino acids: CASSLASWGPNYGYTF. CDR3 bases: TGTGCCAGCAGCTTAGCCTCGTGGGGCCCTAACTATGGCTACACCTTC.

This clonotype appeared many times. CDR3: CASSVGEVNEQYF. As DNA, the CDR3 is TGTGCCAGCAGCGTAGGGGAGGTCAACGAGCAGTACTTC. This chain connects TRBV9 to TRBJ2-7; D is possibly TRBD2 (6 bases). V lost 0 bases to trimming and J lost 5 bases, with 9 bases between them. The germline CDR1 and CDR2 sequences are SGDLS and YYNGEE. This CDR3 is 13 amino acids long.

This clonotype was counted at least ten times. The chain couples TRBV5-6 to TRBJ2-6, with a possible D match to TRBD1 (5 bases). Germline loops: CDR1 SGHDT, CDR2 YYEEEE. Trimming shortened V by 2 bases and J by 0 bases, and 9 bases separated the two germline ends. CDR3 length: 16 residues. The CDR3 DNA sequence: TGTGCCAGCAGCTTCGACAGAGCCTCTGGGGCCAACGTCCTGACTTTC. This gives the protein CASSFDRASGANVLTF.

This clonotype was counted at least ten times. J is TRBJ1-5 and V is TRBV5-5; maybe TRBD1 (6 bases). The CDR3 sequence is 15 residues long. The ends were cut back, 0 bases at V and 5 bases at J, with 12 bases in the middle. Germline loops: CDR1 SGHKS, CDR2 YYEKEE (reference sequence). This CDR3 reads CASSLGWAGDQPQHF. The CDR3 DNA reads TGTGCCAGCAGCTTGGGGTGGGCAGGGGATCAGCCCCAGCATTTT.

This clonotype was recorded at least ten times. This sequence joins TRBV20-1 and TRBJ1-1, with D unclear. Germline V gene lookup returns CDR1 DFQATT and CDR2 SNEGSKA (reference sequence). This CDR3 comprises 13 residues. The ends were cut back, 6 bases at V and 0 bases at J, with 11 bases in the middle. The CDR3 coding sequence is TGCAGTGCAGAGTGGAATCTGAACACTGAAGCTTTCTTT. Protein: CSAEWNLNTEAFF.

This clonotype was found many times. The chain recombines TRBV9 with TRBJ2-1, with D tentatively TRBD1 or TRBD2 (6 bases each). Trimming left V 0 bases short and J 7 bases short, with 20 bases between. The length of the CDR3 is 17 residues. Germline-derived CDR1 and CDR2 are SGDLS and YYNGEE. The CDR3 spells CASSVEFGGPGENEQFF. In DNA, the CDR3 is TGTGCCAGCAGCGTAGAGTTTGGGGGGCCAGGTGAGAATGAGCAGTTCTTC.

This clonotype was seen repeatedly, ten times or more. The V gene is TRBV5-1, the J gene TRBJ2-7, with 7 bases identical to TRBD2. From germline, CDR1 is SGHRS and CDR2 YFSETQ. V shed 0 bases, J shed 4 bases, and the junction held 7 bases outside the gene matches. This CDR3 is 15 amino acids long. DNA for the CDR3: TGCGCCAGCAGCTTGGACACGGGGGGACGATACGAGCAGTACTTC. Translation gives CASSLDTGGRYEQYF.

This clonotype was counted ten times or more. The genes are TRBV5-1 and TRBJ2-1, with TRBD1 matching over 10 bases. There are 15 residues in the CDR3. Germline assignment: CDR1 SGHRS and CDR2 YFSETQ. The J segment lost 8 bases and the V segment lost 3 bases, leaving 8 bases of the junction unmatched. The CDR3 spells CASSCGQGEDDEQFF. CDR3 nucleotide sequence: TGCGCCAGCAGCTGCGGACAGGGGGAAGACGATGAGCAGTTCTTC.

The V call is TRBV5-1, the J call TRBJ2-7; D unresolved. CDR1 and CDR2 (germline): SGHRS, YFSETQ. The V end was cut by 2 bases, the J end by 3 bases, with 24 bases between. The CDR3 has 18 residues. The CDR3 nucleotides read TGCGCCAGCAGCTTAAGAAAGCCAGTCCGGGCAGGCTACTACGAGCAGTACTTC. It is translated as CASSLRKPVRAGYYEQYF.

This clonotype came up many times. This sequence joins TRBV5-1 and TRBJ2-7, with 8 bases identical to TRBD1. The CDR3 sequence is 15 residues long. The germline gives CDR1 SGHRS, CDR2 YFSETQ. The V and J ends lost 4 bases and 4 bases, in that order; junction bases with no gene match: 10. CDR3 DNA: TGCGCCAGCAGCCCGGGAAGGGGACAGGTATACGAGCAGTACTTC. It specifies CASSPGRGQVYEQYF. The full variable domain, rest sourced from reference TRBV5-1 and TRBJ2-7, is KAGVTQTPRYLIKTRGQQVTLSCSPISGHRSVSWYQQTPGQGLQFLFEYFSETQRNKGNFPGRFSGRQFSNSRSEMNVSTLELGDSALYLCASSPGRGQVYEQYFGPGTRLTVT.

This clonotype was detected many times. The V call is TRBV12-3 or TRBV12-4, the J call TRBJ1-5; TRBD1 is a possible D gene (6 bases). V lost 11 bases to trimming and J lost 0 bases, with 11 bases between them. The CDR3 totals 13 residues. CDR3 loop: CASGASSNQPQHF. The CDR3 DNA is TGTGCCTCAGGGGCGAGTAGCAATCAGCCCCAGCATTTT.

This clonotype was detected only a few times. This chain connects TRBV14 to TRBJ1-4; tentatively, D is TRBD1 (6 bases). CDR1 SGHDN and CDR2 FVKESK come from the germline V gene. CDR3 length: 13 amino acids. Trimming took off 6 bases at V and 7 bases at J, with 12 bases between the two ends. The CDR3 nucleotides read TGTGCCAGCAGGCCCGCGGGGGCTGAAAAACTGTTTTTT. This translates into CASRPAGAEKLFF.

The table lists this clonotype with many counts. The chain carries TRBV20-1 and TRBJ1-4; D not certain. Trimming took 0 bases from V and 8 from J, leaving 10 bases between them. CDR3 length: 13 residues. In germline, CDR1 is DFQATT, CDR2 SNEGSKA (reference sequence). CDR3 amino acids: CSARDPQFEKLFF. Here the CDR3 DNA reads TGCAGTGCTAGAGACCCCCAATTCGAAAAACTGTTTTTT.

The genes are TRBV7-8 and TRBJ2-7; 8 nucleotides match TRBD1. CDR3 size: 14 residues. The V segment lost 9 bases and the J segment 5 bases; nucleotides outside the gene matches: 12. Germline V gene lookup returns CDR1 SGHVS and CDR2 FQNEAQ. The CDR3: CARQTGVLSHEQYF. The DNA of the CDR3 is TGTGCCAGACAGACAGGGGTACTTTCCCACGAGCAGTACTTC.